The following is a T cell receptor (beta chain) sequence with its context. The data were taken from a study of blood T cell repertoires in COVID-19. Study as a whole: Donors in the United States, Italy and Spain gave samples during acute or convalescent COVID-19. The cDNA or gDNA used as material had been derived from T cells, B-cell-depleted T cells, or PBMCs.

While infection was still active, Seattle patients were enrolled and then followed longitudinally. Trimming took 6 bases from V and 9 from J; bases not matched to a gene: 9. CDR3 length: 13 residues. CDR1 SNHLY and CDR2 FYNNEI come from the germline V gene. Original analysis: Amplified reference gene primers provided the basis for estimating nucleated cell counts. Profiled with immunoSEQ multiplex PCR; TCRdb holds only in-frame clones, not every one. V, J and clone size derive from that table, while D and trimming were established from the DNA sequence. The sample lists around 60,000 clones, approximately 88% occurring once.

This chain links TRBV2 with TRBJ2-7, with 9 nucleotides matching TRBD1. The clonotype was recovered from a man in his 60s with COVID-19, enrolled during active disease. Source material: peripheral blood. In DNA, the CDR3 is TGTGCCAGCAGGGAAACAGGGGGCAGTGGGCAGTACTTC. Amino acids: CASRETGGSGQYF. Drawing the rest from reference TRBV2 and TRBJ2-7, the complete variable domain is EPEVTQTPSHQVTQMGQEVILRCVPISNHLYFYWYRQILGQKVEFLVSFYNNEISEKSEIFDDQFSVERPDGSNFTLKIRSTKLEDSAMYFCASRETGGSGQYFGPGTRLTVT.